This paragraph reports one T cell receptor beta chain. From germline, CDR1 is DFQATT and CDR2 SNEGSKA (reference sequence). This CDR3 spans 11 amino acids. Trimming left V 5 bases short and J 2 bases short, with 7 bases between. The data were produced by immunoSEQ multiplex PCR, yet TCRdb's version contains in-frame clones alone and is incomplete. The sample includes fewer than 4,500 clones, 65% to 90% of them seen just once. This record comes from a study of immune evolution from preneoplasia to lung adenocarcinoma. The rearrangement uses TRBV20-1 and TRBJ2-7; D gene ambiguous. The TCR comes from a person aged 45 to 59 with lung adenocarcinoma. Sequences were obtained from FFPE invasive lung adenocarcinoma tissue. The CDR3 region has the DNA TGCAGTGCTGAGCGCACCTACGAGCAGTACTTC. It specifies CSAERTYEQYF.